The clone carrying this T cell receptor (beta chain) was detected many times. Its antigen remains unknown. The sample belongs to a study of T cells in Graves' hyperthyroidism and ophthalmopathy. At the level of the study: Blood from the periphery was taken at initial diagnosis, before any treatment. Study-level results: Ophthalmopathy was distinguished from stable hyperthyroidism by 13 V-J signatures. Blood also carried most thyroid clonotypes expanded above 0.001.

Disease lasting under 3 months, a NOSPECS grade of at least 4, and a Clinical Activity Score of at least 3 were features of the ophthalmopathy patients. Amplification of TCR beta CDR3 regions used RNA as the template. Primed by the HTBI set, a first-round RT-PCR was run on the TCR CDR3. Each CDR3 protein gets one entry after TCRdb re-called the multiplex PCR reads with MiXCR. The data contain 400,000 or so distinct CDR3 sequences, about 14% of them singletons. The sequenced sample was blood. This receptor was obtained from a woman aged 25 to 39 with Graves' ophthalmopathy.

The CDR3 sequence is CASSRQWADYGYTF. DNA for the CDR3: TGCGCCAGCAGCCGACAGTGGGCCGACTATGGCTACACCTTC. The genes are TRBV5-1 and TRBJ1-2; D might be TRBD1 (5 bases). Trimming shortened V by 4 bases and J by 3 bases, and 13 bases separated the two germline ends. Germline V CDR1 and CDR2: SGHRS, YFSETQ. The CDR3 is made up of 14 amino acids.